This T cell receptor (beta chain) was captured by sequencing in a study of blood T cell repertoires in COVID-19. Study as a whole: From T cells, B-cell-depleted T cells, or PBMCs came the material, which was cDNA or gDNA.

This CDR3 contains 13 residues. V lost 4 bases to trimming and J lost 8 bases; unmatched junction nucleotides: 3. The table lists this clone with a count of one. Clones were read by immunoSEQ multiplex PCR, and TCRdb kept only the in-frame ones, dropping some. The sample carries 100,000 to 120,000 clones, less than 75% recorded once. The receptor comes from a woman aged 40 to 50 with acute or convalescent COVID-19. The chain combines TRBV12-3 or TRBV12-4 with TRBJ1-4, with TRBD1 matching 8 bases. The specimen was peripheral blood. The CDR3 region has the DNA TGTGCCAGCAGTTCAGGGGGCCGCGAAAAACTGTTTTTT. As protein: CASSSGGREKLFF.